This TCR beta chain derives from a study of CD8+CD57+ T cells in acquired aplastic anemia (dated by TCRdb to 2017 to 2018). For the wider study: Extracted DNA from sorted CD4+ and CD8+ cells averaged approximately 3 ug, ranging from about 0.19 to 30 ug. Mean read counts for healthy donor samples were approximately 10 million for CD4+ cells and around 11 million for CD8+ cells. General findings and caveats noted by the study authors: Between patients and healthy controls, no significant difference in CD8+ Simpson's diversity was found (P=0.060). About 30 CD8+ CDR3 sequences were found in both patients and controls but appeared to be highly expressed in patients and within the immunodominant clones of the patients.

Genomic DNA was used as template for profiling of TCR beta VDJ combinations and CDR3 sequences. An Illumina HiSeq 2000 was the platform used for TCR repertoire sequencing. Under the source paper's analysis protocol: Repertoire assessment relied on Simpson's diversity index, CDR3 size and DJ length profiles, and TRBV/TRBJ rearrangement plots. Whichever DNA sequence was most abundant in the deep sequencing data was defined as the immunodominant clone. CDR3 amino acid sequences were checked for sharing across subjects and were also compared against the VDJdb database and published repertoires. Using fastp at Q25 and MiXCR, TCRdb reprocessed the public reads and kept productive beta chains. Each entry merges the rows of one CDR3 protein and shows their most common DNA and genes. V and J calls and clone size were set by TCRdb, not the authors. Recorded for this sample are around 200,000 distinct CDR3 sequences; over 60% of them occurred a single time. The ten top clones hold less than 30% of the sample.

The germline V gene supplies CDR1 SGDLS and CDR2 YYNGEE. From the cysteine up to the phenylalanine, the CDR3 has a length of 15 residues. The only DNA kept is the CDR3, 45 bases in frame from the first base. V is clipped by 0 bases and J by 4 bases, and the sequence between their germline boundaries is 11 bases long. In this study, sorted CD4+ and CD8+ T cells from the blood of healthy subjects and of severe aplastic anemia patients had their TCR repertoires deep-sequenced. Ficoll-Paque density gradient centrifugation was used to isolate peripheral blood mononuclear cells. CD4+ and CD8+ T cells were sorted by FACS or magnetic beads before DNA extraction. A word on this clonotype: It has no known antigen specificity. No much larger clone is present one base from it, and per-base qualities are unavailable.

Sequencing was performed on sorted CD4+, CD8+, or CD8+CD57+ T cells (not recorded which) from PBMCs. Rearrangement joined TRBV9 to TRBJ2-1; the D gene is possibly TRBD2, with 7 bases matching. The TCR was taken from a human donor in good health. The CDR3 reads CASSVEGGPYNEQFF. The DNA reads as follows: TGTGCCAGCAGCGTAGAGGGGGGGCCTTACAATGAGCAGTTCTTC. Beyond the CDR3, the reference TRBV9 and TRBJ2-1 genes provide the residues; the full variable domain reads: DSGVTQTPKHLITATGQRVTLRCSPRSGDLSVYWYQQSLDQGLQFLIQYYNGEERAKGNILERFSAQQFPDLHSELNLSSLELGDSALYFCASSVEGGPYNEQFFGPGTRLTVL.